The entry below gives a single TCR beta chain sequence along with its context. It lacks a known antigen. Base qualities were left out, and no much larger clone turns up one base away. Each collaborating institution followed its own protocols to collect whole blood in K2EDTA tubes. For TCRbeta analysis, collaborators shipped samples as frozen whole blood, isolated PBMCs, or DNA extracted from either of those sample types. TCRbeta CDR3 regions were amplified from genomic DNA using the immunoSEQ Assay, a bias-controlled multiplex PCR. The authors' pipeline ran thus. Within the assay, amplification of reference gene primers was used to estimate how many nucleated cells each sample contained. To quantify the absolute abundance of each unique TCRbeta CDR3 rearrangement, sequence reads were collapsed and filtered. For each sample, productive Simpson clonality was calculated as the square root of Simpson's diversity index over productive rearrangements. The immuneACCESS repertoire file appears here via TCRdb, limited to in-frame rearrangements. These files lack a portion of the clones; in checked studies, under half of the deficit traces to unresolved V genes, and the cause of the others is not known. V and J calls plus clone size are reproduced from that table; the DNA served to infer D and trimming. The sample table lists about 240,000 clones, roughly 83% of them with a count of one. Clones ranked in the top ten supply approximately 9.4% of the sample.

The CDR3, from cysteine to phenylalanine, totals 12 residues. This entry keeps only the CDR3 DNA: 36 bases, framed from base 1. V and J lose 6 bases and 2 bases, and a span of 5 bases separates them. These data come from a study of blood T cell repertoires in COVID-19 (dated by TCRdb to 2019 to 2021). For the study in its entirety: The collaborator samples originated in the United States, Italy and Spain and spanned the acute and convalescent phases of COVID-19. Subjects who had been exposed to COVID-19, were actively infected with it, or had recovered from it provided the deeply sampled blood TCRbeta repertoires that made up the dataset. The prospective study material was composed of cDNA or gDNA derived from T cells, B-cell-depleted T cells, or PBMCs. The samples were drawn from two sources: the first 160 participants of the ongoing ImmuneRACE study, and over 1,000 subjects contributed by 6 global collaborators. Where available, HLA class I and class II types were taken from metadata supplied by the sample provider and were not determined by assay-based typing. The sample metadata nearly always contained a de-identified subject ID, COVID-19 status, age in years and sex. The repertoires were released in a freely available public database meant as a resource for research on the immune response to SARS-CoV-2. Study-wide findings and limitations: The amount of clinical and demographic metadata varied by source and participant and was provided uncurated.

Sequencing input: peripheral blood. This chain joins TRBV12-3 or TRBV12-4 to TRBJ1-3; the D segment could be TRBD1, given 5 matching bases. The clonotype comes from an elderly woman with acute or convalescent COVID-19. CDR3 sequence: CASRGPGNTIYF. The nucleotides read TGTGCCAGCAGGGGGCCTGGAAACACCATATATTTT.